One and the same sample provided the 9 T cell receptor beta chains below, sequenced in a study of molecular identifiers for immune sequencing clone quantification. TCRdb re-called the PCR reads through MiXCR, storing one row per CDR3 protein. This table has more than 450,000 distinct CDR3 sequences, about 22% appearing once. Sequenced: naive CD8+ T cells from blood, with Jurkat cell RNA spiked in. The subset is: FACS-sorted CD8+CD4-CCR7+CD45RA+ naive T cells. The receptors originated from a human donor in good health. Some libraries in this study had Jurkat cell RNA spiked in.

Regarding this clonotype: This may come from a read error, since a much larger clone is one base off. J is TRBJ2-3 and V is TRBV4-1; D is unresolved. CDR1 MGHRA and CDR2 YSYEKL come from the germline V gene. V was trimmed by 6 bases and J by 14 bases, leaving 27 bases between them. CDR3 length: 15 amino acids. CDR3 nucleotides: TGCGCCAGCAGTCCTACTTCTGACTCACCGGAAGGGCGGTATTTT. This encodes CASSPTSDSPEGRYF.

V is TRBV9 and J is TRBJ2-3; TRBD2 is a possible D gene (5 bases). Trimming cost V 3 bases and J 1 base, with 18 bases left between them. The CDR3 length is 17 residues. In germline, CDR1 is SGDLS, CDR2 YYNGEE. The CDR3 loop is CASSDSRGPIGTDTQYF. In DNA form, the CDR3 reads TGTGCCAGCAGCGACAGTCGGGGTCCTATTGGCACAGATACGCAGTATTTT.

In its sample, this clonotype was seen many times. V is TRBV6-5 and J is TRBJ2-7; a weak D match, TRBD1 (6 bases). Trimming cost V 0 bases and J 2 bases, with 14 bases left between them. The CDR3 has 16 residues. Germline V gene data show CDR1 as MNHEY and CDR2 as SVGAGI. This CDR3 reads CASSYSGRGRAYEQYF. The CDR3, as DNA: TGTGCCAGCAGTTACTCGGGCAGGGGAAGGGCCTACGAGCAGTACTTC.

In this sample, this clonotype turned up many times. V usage is TRBV5-6 and J usage is TRBJ2-1; 13 bases fit TRBD2. The V gene's germline CDR1 is SGHDT and CDR2 YYEEEE. After removal of 4 bases from V and 7 bases from J, the junction contained 11 bases not matched to a gene. The CDR3 consists of 17 residues. The CDR3 DNA reads as TGTGCCAGCAGCCGTCCCGGGACGGGACTAGCGGGGAATGAGCAGTTCTTC. Translation gives CASSRPGTGLAGNEQFF.

This clonotype was detected many times. The J gene is TRBJ1-2, the V gene TRBV7-9; 7 bases agree with TRBD1. V lost 5 bases to trimming and J lost 7 bases; unmatched junction nucleotides: 7. Germline V CDR1 and CDR2: SEHNR, FQNEAQ (reference sequence). The CDR3 has 13 amino acids. The CDR3 is CASSPPTGSGYTF. CDR3 sequence (DNA): TGTGCCAGCAGCCCCCCGACAGGGTCTGGCTACACCTTC.

This clonotype was counted ten times or more. The CDR3 coding sequence is TGTGCCAGCAGCTCGCCACGACGGGACCAAGAGACCCAGTACTTC. Protein product: CASSSPRRDQETQYF. The chain joins TRBV7-9 to TRBJ2-5; D not certain. Trimming took off 4 bases at V and 0 bases at J, with 12 bases between the two ends. The V gene's germline CDR1 is SEHNR and CDR2 FQNEAQ (reference sequence). The CDR3 has 15 amino acids.

A word on this clonotype: A read error may account for a junction end that differs from germline. This chain links TRBV27 with TRBJ1-1; a possible D gene is TRBD1 (5 bases). The CDR3 has 14 amino acids. Per germline, CDR1 MNHEY and CDR2 SMNVEV (reference sequence). The CDR3 nucleotides read TGTGTCAGCAGCCCTGGACACCTGAACACTGAGGCTTTCTTT. This translates into CVSSPGHLNTEAFF.

The chain has TRBV15 and TRBJ2-3; D ambiguous. Trimming shortened V by 1 base and J by 3 bases, and 20 bases separated the two germline ends. CDR3 length: 18 amino acids. Germline values: CDR1 LNHNV, CDR2 YYDKDF (reference sequence). In DNA, the CDR3 is TGTGCCACCAGCAGAGGTTACGGCTCCGGACGAAAAACAGATACGCAGTATTTT. Its protein product is CATSRGYGSGRKTDTQYF.

This clonotype was recorded many times. The chain joins TRBV9 to TRBJ1-1; maybe TRBD1 (6 bases). With 3 bases removed from V and 6 bases from J, the gap between germline ends came to 18 bases. Germline V gene sequence: CDR1 SGDLS, CDR2 YYNGEE. CDR3 size: 15 residues. The CDR3 reads CASSARVGGWAEAFF. The CDR3, as DNA: TGTGCCAGCAGCGCCCGAGTGGGGGGCTGGGCTGAAGCTTTCTTT.